This TCR beta chain was retrieved from a study of blood T cells in healthy people across ages. About 10 milliliters of peripheral blood were drawn from each donor into EDTA-treated tubes. Then a second PCR, running about 6 to 12 cycles, was carried out with a sample-barcoded 5' primer and a J-beta primer mix. Each CDR3 protein is one row after TCRdb ran MiXCR on the 5' RACE reads. The sample comprises approximately 800,000 distinct CDR3 sequences, 20% to 25% of which are singletons, and approximately 3.7% rests with the top ten. CDR1 and CDR2 (germline): DFQATT, SNEGSKA (reference sequence). V was trimmed by 3 bases and J by 6 bases, leaving 22 bases between them. This CDR3 is built from 16 residues. Study-level results: Unsorted PBMCs blocked a conclusive comparison of naive and antigen-experienced cells.

Points on this clonotype: Its antigen is currently unknown.

The sample was also linked to a second study, of T cells of mothers and their children. According to that study: Donors were a few healthy Caucasian mothers and their six children. Mothers gave over 8 million TCR beta CDR3 reads each, and children several million each.

Sequencing was carried out using blood. This TCR was sampled from a boy younger than 18 in good health. This chain joins TRBV20-1 and TRBJ2-3; perhaps TRBD2 as D (5 bases). The CDR3 region is CSASPHSVRGSDTQYF. The CDR3 DNA is TGCAGTGCTAGCCCCCACTCAGTGAGAGGGTCGGATACGCAGTATTTT.